Each of the 3 T cell receptor beta chains below was sequenced from the same sample in a study of blood T cell repertoires in COVID-19. Here immunoSEQ multiplex PCR was the method, and the copy in TCRdb shows in-frame clones only, minus some. Of under 100,000 clones detected, around 87% appear once; the ten largest clones hold about 18%. Sequencing used peripheral blood. Receptor source: a human donor in a cohort sampled during active COVID-19.

The CDR3 bases are TGTGCCAGCAGCGCCTACAGGGGGATAGGGGAAAAACTGTTTTTT. Amino acid sequence: CASSAYRGIGEKLFF. This rearrangement joins TRBV11-2 to TRBJ1-4; 8 bases map to TRBD1. CDR3 length equals 15 residues. The germline V gene encodes CDR1 SGHAT and CDR2 FQNNGV. J lost 8 bases, V lost 5 bases, and 10 bases had no gene match.

J is TRBJ1-5 and V is TRBV18; 8 nucleotides align to TRBD1. The length of the CDR3 is 15 residues. Germline V gives CDR1 KGHSH, CDR2 LQKENI. J was trimmed by 4 bases and V by 3 bases; bases with no gene match: 5. Here the CDR3 reads CASSPQGQVNQPQHF. CDR3 nucleotide sequence: TGTGCCAGCTCACCCCAGGGACAGGTAAATCAGCCCCAGCATTTT.

This clone was detected only a few times. The chain carries TRBV3-1 (or the pseudogene TRBV3-2) and TRBJ1-5; D uncertain. Germline V gives CDR1 LGHDT, CDR2 YNNKEL (reference sequence). The CDR3 is 16 amino acids. V was clipped by 1 base and J by 6 bases, with 16 bases between them. CDR3 loop: CASSQGAGVRTQPQHF. The CDR3 coding sequence is TGTGCCAGCAGCCAAGGTGCGGGCGTCAGGACTCAGCCCCAGCATTTT.